The 14 T cell receptor beta chains in this list originate from one sample, sequenced in a study of post-analysis software for immune sequencing data. The authors incorporated unique molecular identifiers into the TCR beta cDNA libraries. From the PCR reads, TCRdb called clonotypes with MiXCR, one entry per CDR3 protein. The table shows about 200,000 distinct CDR3 sequences, with 29% occurring only once. Their antigen targets remain unknown. Regarding the study as a whole: A handful of TRBV segments occurring more often in patients than controls included TRBV5-6, TRBV5-1 and TRBV20-1.

Sequencing input: blood. The receptors originated from a girl under 18 with multiple sclerosis.

This clonotype was found many times. J is TRBJ2-3 and V is TRBV12-3 or TRBV12-4; 9 bases agree with TRBD2. The J segment lost 2 bases and the V segment lost 1 base, leaving 7 bases of the junction unmatched. This CDR3 has 17 residues. DNA for the CDR3: TGTGCCAGCAGTTTAGGGACGACTAGCGGAGACACAGATACGCAGTATTTT. Its translation: CASSLGTTSGDTDTQYF.

The rearrangement links TRBV6-1 to TRBJ2-3, with a possible D match to TRBD1 (6 bases). Trimming shortened V by 2 bases and J by 4 bases, and 19 bases separated the two germline ends. Germline V gene lookup returns CDR1 MNHNS and CDR2 SASEGT. The CDR3 covers 17 residues. The CDR3 DNA reads as TGTGCCAGCAGTGAAAGGGATACGGGCAGGGGCGCAGATACGCAGTATTTT. Translating gives CASSERDTGRGADTQYF.

There are many counts of this clonotype. V usage is TRBV4-1 and J usage is TRBJ2-5; 15 positions agree with TRBD2. The germline V gene encodes CDR1 MGHRA and CDR2 YSYEKL. The CDR3 extends over 17 amino acids. Germline trimming cut 4 bases from V and 5 bases from J; bases unmatched to any gene: 8. The CDR3 DNA sequence: TGCGCCAGCAGCCCCTCATACGGGACTAGCGGGAGGGAGACCCAGTACTTC. This encodes CASSPSYGTSGRETQYF.

The gene calls are TRBV7-2 and TRBJ1-2, with D perhaps TRBD1 (5 bases). V gave up 1 base and J gave up 4 bases, with 13 bases separating them. The CDR3 is made up of 15 amino acids. Germline V CDR1 and CDR2: SGHTA, FQGNSA. CDR3 sequence reads: CASSLDAGRTYGYTF. The CDR3 DNA sequence: TGTGCCAGCAGCTTAGATGCGGGACGGACCTATGGCTACACCTTC.

There are many counts of this clonotype. The chain is built from TRBV20-1 and TRBJ2-7, with a possible D match to TRBD2 (5 bases). This CDR3 spans 13 amino acids. The V end lost 3 bases, the J end lost 3 bases, and 12 bases lay between the germline ends. The germline V gene encodes CDR1 DFQATT and CDR2 SNEGSKA (reference sequence). The CDR3 nucleotides are TGCAGTGCTAGGAATCTGGAGGACTACGAGCAGTACTTC. Its protein is CSARNLEDYEQYF.

The chain links TRBV20-1 to TRBJ2-5, with D maybe TRBD1 (6 bases). V was clipped by 6 bases and J by 5 bases, with 16 bases between them. CDR1 and CDR2 (germline): DFQATT, SNEGSKA (reference sequence). The CDR3 length is 13 residues. The CDR3 DNA is TGCAGTGCCCTACAGGGCGCGTTGGAGACCCAGTACTTC. This sequence encodes CSALQGALETQYF.

This clonotype came up many times. This sequence joins TRBV13 and TRBJ2-1; no clear D gene. V shed 5 bases and J shed 1 base, with 15 bases lying between them. This CDR3 spans 16 amino acids. Germline V gives CDR1 PRHDT, CDR2 FYEKMQ (reference sequence). The CDR3 protein is CASSPRGRRSYNEQFF. CDR3 sequence (DNA): TGTGCCAGCAGCCCAAGAGGACGGCGGTCCTACAATGAGCAGTTCTTC.

There are many counts of this clonotype. V and J are TRBV12-3 or TRBV12-4 and TRBJ1-2; the D gene is possibly TRBD1 (5 bases). Trimming shortened V by 0 bases and J by 3 bases, and 8 bases separated the two germline ends. The CDR3 consists of 14 residues. The CDR3 DNA is TGTGCCAGCAGTTTAGCAGGGGTAGACTATGGCTACACCTTC. Translated: CASSLAGVDYGYTF.

About this clonotype itself: This may come from a read error, since a much larger clone is one base off. The rearrangement uses TRBV27 and TRBJ2-7, with D perhaps matching TRBD2 (7 bases). Per the germline V gene, CDR1 is MNHEY and CDR2 is SMNVEV (reference sequence). CDR3 length equals 14 residues. V dropped 3 bases and J dropped 1 base, with 10 bases sitting between them. CDR3 residues: CASSFGGASYEQYF. The CDR3 DNA sequence: TGTGCCAGCAGTTTTGGGGGGGCTTCCTACGAGCAGTACTTC.

This clonotype appeared a few times. This CDR3 is CSAKGVGTIYNEQYF. In nucleotides, the CDR3 is TGCAGTGCTAAGGGAGTCGGCACTATATACAATGAGCAGTACTTC. The V call is TRBV20-1, the J call TRBJ2-1, with a tentative D call TRBD2 (5 bases). The DNA end lines up better with TRBJ2-7; the J call may be wrong. In germline, CDR1 is DFQATT, CDR2 SNEGSKA (reference sequence). The CDR3 is 15 amino acids.

This clonotype was detected only a few times. The V call is TRBV12-3 or TRBV12-4, the J call TRBJ1-1; 7 positions agree with TRBD1. Trimming at V came to 3 bases and at J to 5 bases, leaving 6 bases not matched to a gene. The CDR3 has 14 amino acids. The CDR3 nucleotides read TGTGCCAGCAGTTTCTACAGGGGTGGAACTGAAGCTTTCTTT. This codes for CASSFYRGGTEAFF.

In its sample, this clonotype was seen a few times. This chain links TRBV2 with TRBJ1-6; D is uncertain. This CDR3 has 18 residues. Germline lookup yields CDR1 SNHLY and CDR2 FYNNEI. V lost 3 bases and J lost 6, with 21 bases in between. The CDR3 is CASSEASAGQLFNSPLHF. The CDR3 DNA sequence: TGTGCCAGCAGTGAGGCCTCCGCCGGCCAGCTGTTTAATTCACCCCTCCACTTT.

The table lists this clonotype with many counts. The chain combines TRBV6-2 or TRBV6-3 with TRBJ2-1, with 10 bases aligning to TRBD2. Trimming removed 2 bases from V and 12 bases from J; junction bases left unmatched: 10. CDR1 MNHEY and CDR2 SVGEGT come from the germline V gene. There are 15 residues in the CDR3. The CDR3, as DNA: TGTGCCAGCAGTTACGACGCTAGCGGGAGTTTGAGGCAGTTCTTC. It is translated as CASSYDASGSLRQFF.

The chain combines TRBV5-5 with TRBJ2-2, with 8 bases matching TRBD2. The CDR3 extends over 17 amino acids. Trimming took 4 bases from V and 4 from J; bases not matched to a gene: 12. From germline, CDR1 is SGHKS and CDR2 YYEKEE (reference sequence). The CDR3 spells CASSPVSAGVGTGELFF. The DNA for the CDR3 is TGTGCCAGCAGCCCAGTCTCAGCGGGAGTTGGCACCGGGGAGCTGTTTTTT.